This TCR beta chain is drawn from a study of beta chain features in type 1 diabetes. Findings of the study overall: TCRB CDR3s from Type 1 diabetes patients were moderately but significantly shorter in all four CD4+ subsets.

This clone was recorded a few times. Its matching antigen is unknown. The CDR3 is 13 amino acids. Looked up from germline, CDR1 is SQVTM and CDR2 is ANQGSEA. Trimming stripped 6 bases from V and 6 bases from J, with 16 bases between. Expressed TCRB transcripts were sequenced because the entire RNA isolate underwent reverse transcription. Only in-frame clones appear in the TCRdb table, and some are missing; sequencing was by immunoSEQ multiplex PCR. Among around 260,000 clones, approximately 24% were seen once, and the ten largest hold over 0.01%. The source material was naive CD4+ T cells from blood. The chain couples TRBV29-1 to TRBJ2-3; TRBD1 is a possible D gene (6 bases). This clonotype was obtained from a woman aged 25 to 39 with type 1 diabetes. CDR3: CSVRGRVIDTQYF. The CDR3 DNA reads TGCAGCGTCAGGGGCAGGGTTATTGATACGCAGTATTTT.